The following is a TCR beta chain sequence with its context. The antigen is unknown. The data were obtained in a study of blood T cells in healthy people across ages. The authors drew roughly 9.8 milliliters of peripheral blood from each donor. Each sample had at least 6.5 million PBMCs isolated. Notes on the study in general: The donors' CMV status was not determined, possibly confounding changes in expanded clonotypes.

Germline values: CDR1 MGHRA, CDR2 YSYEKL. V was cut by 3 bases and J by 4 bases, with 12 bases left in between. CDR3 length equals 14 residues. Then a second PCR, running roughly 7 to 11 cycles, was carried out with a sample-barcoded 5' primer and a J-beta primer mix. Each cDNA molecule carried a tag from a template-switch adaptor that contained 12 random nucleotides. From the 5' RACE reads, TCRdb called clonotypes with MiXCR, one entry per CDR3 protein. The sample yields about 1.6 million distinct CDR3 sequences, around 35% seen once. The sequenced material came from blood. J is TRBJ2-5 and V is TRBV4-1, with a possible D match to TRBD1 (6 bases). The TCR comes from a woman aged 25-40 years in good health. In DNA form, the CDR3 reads TGCGCCAGCAGCCAGAGCTGGGGGCCAGAGACCCAGTACTTC. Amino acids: CASSQSWGPETQYF.